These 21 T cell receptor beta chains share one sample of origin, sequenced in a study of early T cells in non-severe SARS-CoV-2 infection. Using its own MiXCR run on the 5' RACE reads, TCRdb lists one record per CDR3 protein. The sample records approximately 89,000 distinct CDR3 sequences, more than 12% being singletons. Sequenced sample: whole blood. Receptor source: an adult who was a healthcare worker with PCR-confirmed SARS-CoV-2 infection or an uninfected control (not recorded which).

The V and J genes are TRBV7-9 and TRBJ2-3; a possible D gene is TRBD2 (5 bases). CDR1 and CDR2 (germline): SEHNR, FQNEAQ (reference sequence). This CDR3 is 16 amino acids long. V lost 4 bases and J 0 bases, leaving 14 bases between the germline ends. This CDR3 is CASSSFEGPSTDTQYF. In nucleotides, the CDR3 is TGTGCCAGCAGCTCCTTCGAGGGCCCTAGCACAGATACGCAGTATTTT.

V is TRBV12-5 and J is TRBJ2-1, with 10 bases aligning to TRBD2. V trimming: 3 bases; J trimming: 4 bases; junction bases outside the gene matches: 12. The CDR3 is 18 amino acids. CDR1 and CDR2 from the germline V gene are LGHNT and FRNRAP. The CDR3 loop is CASGFSLAGVLGYNEQFF. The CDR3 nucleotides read TGTGCTAGTGGTTTTTCCCTAGCGGGAGTTTTGGGGTACAATGAGCAGTTCTTC. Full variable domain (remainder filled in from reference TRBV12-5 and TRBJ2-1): DARVTQTPRHKVTEMGQEVTMRCQPILGHNTVFWYRQTMMQGLELLAYFRNRAPLDDSGMPKDRFSAEMPDATLATLKIQPSEPRDSAVYFCASGFSLAGVLGYNEQFFGPGTRLTVL.

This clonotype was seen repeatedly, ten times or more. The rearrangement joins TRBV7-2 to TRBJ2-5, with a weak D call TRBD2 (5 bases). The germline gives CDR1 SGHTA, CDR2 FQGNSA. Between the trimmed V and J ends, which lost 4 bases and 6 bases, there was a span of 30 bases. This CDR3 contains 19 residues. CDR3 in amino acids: CASSSISEARTGMWKTQYF. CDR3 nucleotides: TGTGCCAGCAGCTCAATCTCCGAAGCCCGGACGGGGATGTGGAAGACCCAGTACTTC.

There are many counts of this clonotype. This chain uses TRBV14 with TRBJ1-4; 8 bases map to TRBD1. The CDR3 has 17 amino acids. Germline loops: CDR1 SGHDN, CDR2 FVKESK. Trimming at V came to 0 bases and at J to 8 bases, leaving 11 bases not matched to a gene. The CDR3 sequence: CASSQDGQGLRGEKLFF. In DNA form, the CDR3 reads TGTGCCAGCAGCCAAGACGGACAGGGACTGCGGGGGGAAAAACTGTTTTTT.

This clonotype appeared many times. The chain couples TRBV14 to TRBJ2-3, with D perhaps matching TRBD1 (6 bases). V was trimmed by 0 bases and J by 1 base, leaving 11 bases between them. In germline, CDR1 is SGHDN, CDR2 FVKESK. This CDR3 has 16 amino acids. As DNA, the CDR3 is TGTGCCAGCAGCCAAGATCACACAGGGCGCACAGATACGCAGTATTTT. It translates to CASSQDHTGRTDTQYF.

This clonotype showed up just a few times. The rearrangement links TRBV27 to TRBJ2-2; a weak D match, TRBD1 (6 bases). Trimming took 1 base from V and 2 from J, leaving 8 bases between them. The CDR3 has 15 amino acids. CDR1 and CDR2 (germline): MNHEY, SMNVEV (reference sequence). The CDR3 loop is CASSLWGTNTGELFF. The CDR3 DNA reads TGTGCCAGCAGTTTATGGGGGACAAACACCGGGGAGCTGTTTTTT.

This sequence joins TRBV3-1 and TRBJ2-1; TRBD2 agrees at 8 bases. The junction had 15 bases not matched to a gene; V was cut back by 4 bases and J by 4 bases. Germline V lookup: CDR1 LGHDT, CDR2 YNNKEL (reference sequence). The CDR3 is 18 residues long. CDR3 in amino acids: CASSPMGGGRILYNEQFF. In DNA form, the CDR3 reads TGTGCCAGCAGCCCTATGGGTGGCGGGAGGATCCTATACAATGAGCAGTTCTTC.

CDR3 DNA: TGTGCCAGCAGCTCCCTAGGGGTTGGGAACGGGGAGCTGTTTTTT. The encoded protein is CASSSLGVGNGELFF. V gene TRBV28 combines with J gene TRBJ2-2, with D possibly TRBD1 on 5 matching bases. Germline V gives CDR1 MDHEN, CDR2 SYDVKM. Trimming removed 6 bases at V and 7 bases at J, with 18 bases between. There are 15 residues in the CDR3.

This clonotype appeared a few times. CDR3 bases: TGTGCCAGCAGTTACACTGGGACAGGGGTCTACGAGCAGTACTTC. Residues: CASSYTGTGVYEQYF. This rearrangement joins TRBV6-1 to TRBJ2-7, with 10 bases matching TRBD1. The CDR3 length is 15 residues. Looked up from germline, CDR1 is MNHNS and CDR2 is SASEGT. The ends lost 5 bases at V and 3 bases at J; junction bases unmatched: 7.

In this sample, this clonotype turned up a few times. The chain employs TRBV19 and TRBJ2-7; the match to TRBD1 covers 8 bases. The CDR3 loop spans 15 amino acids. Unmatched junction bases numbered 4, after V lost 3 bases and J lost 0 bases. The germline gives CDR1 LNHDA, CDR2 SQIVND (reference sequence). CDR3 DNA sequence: TGTGCCAGTAGTATCGGACAGGGAAGCTCCTACGAGCAGTACTTC. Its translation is CASSIGQGSSYEQYF. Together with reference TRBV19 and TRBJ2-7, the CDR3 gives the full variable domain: DGGITQSPKYLFRKEGQNVTLSCEQNLNHDAMYWYRQDPGQGLRLIYYSQIVNDFQKGDIAEGYSVSREKKESFPLTVTSAQKNPTAFYLCASSIGQGSSYEQYFGPGTRLTVT.

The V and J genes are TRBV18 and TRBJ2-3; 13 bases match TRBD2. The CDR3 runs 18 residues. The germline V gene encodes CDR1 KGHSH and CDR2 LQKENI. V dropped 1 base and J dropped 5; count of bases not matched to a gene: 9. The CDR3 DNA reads TGTGCCAGCTCACCACGGACAACTAGCGGGGGGGCAGGAGATACGCAGTATTTT. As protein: CASSPRTTSGGAGDTQYF.

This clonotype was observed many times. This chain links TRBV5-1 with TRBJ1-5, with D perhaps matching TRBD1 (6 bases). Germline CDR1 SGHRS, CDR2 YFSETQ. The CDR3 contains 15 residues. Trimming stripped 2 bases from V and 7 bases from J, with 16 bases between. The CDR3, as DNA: TGCGCCAGCAGCTTTAGTTACAGGGAGAACCAGCCCCAGCATTTT. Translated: CASSFSYRENQPQHF. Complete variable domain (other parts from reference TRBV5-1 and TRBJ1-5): KAGVTQTPRYLIKTRGQQVTLSCSPISGHRSVSWYQQTPGQGLQFLFEYFSETQRNKGNFPGRFSGRQFSNSRSEMNVSTLELGDSALYLCASSFSYRENQPQHFGDGTRLSIL.

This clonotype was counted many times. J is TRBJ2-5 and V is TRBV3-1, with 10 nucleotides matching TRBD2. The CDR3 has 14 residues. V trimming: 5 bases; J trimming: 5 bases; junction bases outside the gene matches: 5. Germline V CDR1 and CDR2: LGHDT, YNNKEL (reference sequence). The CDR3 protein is CASSESGRAETQYF. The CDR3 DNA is TGTGCCAGCAGCGAAAGCGGGAGGGCGGAGACCCAGTACTTC.

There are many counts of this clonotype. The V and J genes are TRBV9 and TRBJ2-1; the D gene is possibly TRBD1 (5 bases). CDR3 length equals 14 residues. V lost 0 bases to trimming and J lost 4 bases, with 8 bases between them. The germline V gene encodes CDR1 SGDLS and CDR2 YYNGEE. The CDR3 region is CASSVGRDYNEQFF. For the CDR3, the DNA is TGTGCCAGCAGCGTAGGCAGGGATTACAATGAGCAGTTCTTC.

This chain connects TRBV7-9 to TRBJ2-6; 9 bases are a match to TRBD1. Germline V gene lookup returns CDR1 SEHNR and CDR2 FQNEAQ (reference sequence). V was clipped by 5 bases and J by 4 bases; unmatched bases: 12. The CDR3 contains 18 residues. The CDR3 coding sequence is TGTGCCAGCAGCCAGCCGGCCGGGACAGGGCCCGGGGCCAACGTCCTGACTTTC. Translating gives CASSQPAGTGPGANVLTF.

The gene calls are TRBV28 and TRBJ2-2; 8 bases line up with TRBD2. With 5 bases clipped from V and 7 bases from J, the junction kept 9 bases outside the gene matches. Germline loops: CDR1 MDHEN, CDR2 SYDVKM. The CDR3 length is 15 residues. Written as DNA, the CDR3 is TGTGCCAGCAGTCCGCTGCGGGAGGACGTCGGGGAGCTGTTTTTT. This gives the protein CASSPLREDVGELFF. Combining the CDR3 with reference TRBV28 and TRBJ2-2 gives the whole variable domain DVKVTQSSRYLVKRTGEKVFLECVQDMDHENMFWYRQDPGLGLRLIYFSYDVKMKEKGDIPEGYSVSREKKERFSLILESASTNQTSMYLCASSPLREDVGELFFGEGSRLTVL.

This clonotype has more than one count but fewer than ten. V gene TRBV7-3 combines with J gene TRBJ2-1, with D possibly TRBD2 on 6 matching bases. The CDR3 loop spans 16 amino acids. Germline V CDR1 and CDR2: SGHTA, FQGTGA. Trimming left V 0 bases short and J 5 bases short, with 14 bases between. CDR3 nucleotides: TGTGCCAGCAGCTTAACTCGGTCGGGAGTGCACAATGAGCAGTTCTTC. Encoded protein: CASSLTRSGVHNEQFF.

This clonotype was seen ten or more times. CDR3 region: CASSRDPNEKLFF. The CDR3 DNA is TGTGCCAGCAGCCGGGATCCTAATGAAAAACTGTTTTTT. V gene TRBV5-6 combines with J gene TRBJ1-4, with D unresolved. Looked up from germline, CDR1 is SGHDT and CDR2 is YYEEEE. The CDR3 is 13 amino acids. Trimming pared 4 bases from V and 3 bases from J, leaving 7 bases between.

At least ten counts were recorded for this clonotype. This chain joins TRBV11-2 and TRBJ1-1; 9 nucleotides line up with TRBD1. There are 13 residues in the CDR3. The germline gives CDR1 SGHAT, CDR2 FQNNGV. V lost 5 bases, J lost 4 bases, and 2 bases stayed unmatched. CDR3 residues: CASSGQGSTEAFF. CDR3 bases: TGTGCCAGCAGCGGACAGGGGAGCACTGAAGCTTTCTTT.

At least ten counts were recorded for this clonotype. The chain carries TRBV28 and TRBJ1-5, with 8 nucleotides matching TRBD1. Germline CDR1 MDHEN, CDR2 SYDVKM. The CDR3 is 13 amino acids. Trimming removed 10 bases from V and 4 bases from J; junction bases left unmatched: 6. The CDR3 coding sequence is TGTGCCACTGTGGACAGGGCTAATCAGCCCCAGCATTTT. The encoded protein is CATVDRANQPQHF.

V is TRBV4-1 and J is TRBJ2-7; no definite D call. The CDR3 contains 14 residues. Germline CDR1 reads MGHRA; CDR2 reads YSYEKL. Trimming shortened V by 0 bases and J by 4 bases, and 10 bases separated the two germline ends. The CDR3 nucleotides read TGCGCCAGCAGCCAAGATCACGGTATTTACGAGCAGTACTTC. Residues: CASSQDHGIYEQYF.